The source of this T cell receptor beta chain is a study of cytomegalovirus exposure and HLA in healthy donors. At the level of the study: Earlier results showed approximately 120 million unique TCR beta sequences derived from approximately 170 million T cells. Study-wide findings and caveats: A later analysis found most CMV-associated TCR beta chains apparently HLA-restricted.

Points on this clone: Its target is not known.

It was with 60 Vbeta and 13 Jbeta primers that the PCR ran. Assay used: immunoSEQ multiplex PCR; TCRdb lists only in-frame clones, some missing. The sample holds about 110,000 clones; 79% are singletons and the top ten take around 5.9%. Material: PBMCs. The sequence derives from a man aged 30 to 39 in good health and CMV-seropositive.

CDR3: CATTPLRGGRSNTEAFF. As DNA, the CDR3 is TGTGCCACCACCCCATTGCGGGGAGGCCGCTCCAACACTGAAGCTTTCTTT. The chain recombines TRBV15 with TRBJ1-1, with unresolved D. CDR1 and CDR2 (germline): LNHNV, YYDKDF (reference sequence). Trimming took off 7 bases at V and 2 bases at J, with 23 bases between the two ends. This CDR3 spans 17 amino acids.